This TCR beta chain was recorded in a study of OX40 agonist ivuxolimab in advanced cancers. Study-wide context: Ivuxolimab was a fully human IgG2 agonistic monoclonal antibody targeting the costimulatory receptor OX40 (CD134). Of the roughly 52 dose-escalation patients, hepatocellular carcinoma was present in around 20, melanoma in approximately 15, renal cell carcinoma in 9 and head and neck cancer in 9. The monotherapy dose-escalation portion (N of about 52 patients) of the phase I ivuxolimab trial is reported in the paper. Intravenous ivuxolimab was administered to patients every 2 weeks at six dose levels: 0.01, 0.1, 0.3, 1.5, 3 and 10 mg/kg. Patients were allowed to have had prior anti-PD-1, anti-PD-L1 or anti-CTLA-4 therapy, and around two fifths of the dose-escalation patients had been treated with checkpoint inhibitors. Peripheral TCRbeta sequencing was intended to test whether TCR sequence diversity was altered and clonal T-cell expansion was caused by ivuxolimab. In the dose-escalation cohort, 65% to 90% of patients were male, and the mean age was approximately 64 years, with a range of roughly 20 to 85. Partial responses occurred in three dose-escalation patients: two with cutaneous melanoma and one with hepatocellular carcinoma.

The trial excluded patients who had a history of autoimmune disease or who were on systemic immunosuppression. Peripheral blood for TCR sequencing was drawn from every dose cohort at baseline, at cycle 4 day 1 and at cycle 7 day 1. The samples were taken from a phase I, first-in-human, multicenter, open-label dose-escalation trial of ivuxolimab. Adults with locally advanced or metastatic head and neck squamous cell, hepatocellular, melanoma or renal cell carcinoma were enrolled in the trial. Before TCR sequencing, CD4+ and CD8+ T cells were separately sorted from peripheral blood. To sequence the TCRbeta CDR3 region, genomic DNA was isolated from the sorted cells. The immunoSEQ Assay was used for sequencing of TCRbeta CDR3 regions. As stored in TCRdb, this immuneACCESS dataset retains in-frame rearrangements with V and J assigned. A fraction of the clones does not appear; measured against another copy, unresolved V genes explain less than half of the discrepancy, and the remainder lacks a known reason. The sample table contains roughly 97,000 clones; only one count was recorded for 70% to 90% of them. The top ten constitute 0.7% to 1% of the sample.

The full study reports these points: After ivuxolimab, CD8+ T cells had more expanded clones than CD4+ T cells on average. The antigen specificity of the clonally expanded peripheral T cells was not determined. In the 0.1-3.0 mg/kg groups, partial responders had among the lowest normalized peripheral clonal expansion, particularly in CD8+ T cells. Low levels of normalized T-cell clonal expansion were also seen in some patients who did not respond. Clonal expansion of both CD4+ and CD8+ blood T cells was observed from baseline to week 6 at doses 0.1 to 3.0 mg/kg.

Relative to germline, V is 7 bases shorter and J is 7 bases shorter, with 16 bases between their ends. The germline V gene provides CDR1 MDHEN and CDR2 SYDVKM. The CDR3 spans 13 residues, from the cysteine through the phenylalanine. Just CDR3 DNA is preserved here, 39 bases in frame from base 1. This clone was counted a few times. What antigen it recognizes has not been identified. Base qualities were left out, and no much larger clone turns up one base away. This chain joins TRBV28 to TRBJ1-2; TRBD1 could be the D gene, as 5 bases match. This TCR was sampled from an adult with an advanced solid tumor such as melanoma, head and neck, liver or kidney cancer. The sequencing here drew on CD4+ or CD8+ T cells sorted from blood, taken in a trial of the OX40 agonist ivuxolimab. The CDR3 reads as follows: CASTPGRFAGYTF. The DNA sequence is as follows: TGTGCCAGCACCCCGGGACGATTCGCTGGCTACACCTTC.